The next 27 T cell receptor beta chains were all read from a single sample in a study of CD8+ T cells in alopecia areata. Treatment denoted: oral pan-JAK inhibitor, 5-10 mg twice daily. RNA extraction and reverse transcription yielded cDNA as sequencing template. Repertoires were generated with immunoSEQ multiplex PCR, while TCRdb's copy carries only in-frame clones and drops some. This sample has 150,000 to 200,000 clones, with around 59% found just once. The sequences come from CD4+ T cells sorted from blood, collected at week 24, from a patient treated with tofacitinib. These TCRs come from a human donor with alopecia areata.

The chain employs TRBV6-5 and TRBJ2-7; D uncertain. Trimming removed 6 bases from V and 2 bases from J, with 8 bases in between. Germline V gene sequence: CDR1 MNHEY, CDR2 SVGAGI. This CDR3 is 12 amino acids long. CDR3 sequence reads: CASRALPYEQYF. CDR3 DNA: TGTGCCAGCAGAGCACTGCCCTACGAGCAGTACTTC.

Of note for this clone: Other DNA sequences in this specimen translate into the identical CDR3. V gene TRBV5-1 combines with J gene TRBJ2-1; D not resolved. Germline V lookup: CDR1 SGHRS, CDR2 YFSETQ. This CDR3 region has 11 residues. Deletions cut 0 bases from V and 9 bases from J, with 4 bases between. CDR3 sequence (DNA): TGCGCCAGCAGCTTGGTAGGTGAGCAGTTCTTC. Translated: CASSLVGEQFF.

This sequence joins TRBV29-1 and TRBJ1-4; 9 positions match TRBD1. Germline V gives CDR1 SQVTM, CDR2 ANQGSEA. The CDR3 contains 15 residues. The V segment lost 4 bases and the J segment 7 bases; nucleotides outside the gene matches: 10. CDR3 DNA: TGCAGCGTTGGTGGAGGGGGACAGGGCGGTGAAAAACTGTTTTTT. Translating gives CSVGGGGQGGEKLFF.

V and J are TRBV30 and TRBJ2-1, with 8 bases fitting TRBD1. Looked up from germline, CDR1 is GTSNPN and CDR2 is SVGIG (reference sequence). CDR3 length: 13 residues. V gave up 8 bases and J gave up 9 bases; unmatched junction bases: 12. The CDR3 DNA reads as TGTGCCGGCACCGGGACAGGTGTTTTTGAGCAGTTCTTC. Translating it yields CAGTGTGVFEQFF.

The chain has TRBV30 and TRBJ2-2; D remains unclear. V was trimmed by 4 bases and J by 7 bases, leaving 16 bases between them. The CDR3 length is 14 residues. Germline V gives CDR1 GTSNPN, CDR2 SVGIG (reference sequence). The CDR3 protein is CAWIPSKYLGELFF. The CDR3 coding sequence is TGTGCCTGGATACCGTCCAAGTACCTCGGGGAGCTGTTTTTT.

Only one count was recorded for this clone. This chain uses TRBV12-5 with TRBJ2-7, with D unresolved. The CDR3 contains 15 residues. Trimming removed 4 bases at V and 2 bases at J, with 15 bases between. The germline gives CDR1 LGHNT, CDR2 FRNRAP. CDR3: CASGSGGSRAYEQYF. CDR3 in DNA: TGTGCTAGTGGTTCAGGCGGCAGCCGAGCCTACGAGCAGTACTTC. Based on the CDR3 plus reference TRBV12-5 and TRBJ2-7, the full variable domain is DARVTQTPRHKVTEMGQEVTMRCQPILGHNTVFWYRQTMMQGLELLAYFRNRAPLDDSGMPKDRFSAEMPDATLATLKIQPSEPRDSAVYFCASGSGGSRAYEQYFGPGTRLTVT.

The chain uses TRBV10-1 and TRBJ2-1; the D gene is possibly TRBD1 (5 bases). CDR3 size: 13 residues. The germline CDR1 and CDR2 sequences are WNHNN and SYGVQD (reference sequence). Trimming shortened V by 0 bases and J by 10 bases, and 10 bases separated the two germline ends. The CDR3 sequence is CASSESRTGEQFF. CDR3 bases: TGCGCCAGCAGTGAGTCACGTACAGGCGAGCAGTTCTTC.

There are a few counts of this clone. This chain uses TRBV29-1 with TRBJ2-3; 8 bases align to TRBD1. Germline CDR1 is SQVTM and CDR2 is ANQGSEA. V was pared by 4 bases and J by 7 bases, with 10 bases of the junction left unmatched. This CDR3 has 14 residues. This chain's CDR3 is CSVGGTGRGNTQYF. The DNA of the CDR3 is TGCAGCGTTGGGGGGACAGGTAGGGGTAATACGCAGTATTTT.

The rearrangement joins TRBV29-1 to TRBJ1-1; a weak D match, TRBD1 (6 bases). Trimming took 6 bases from V and 0 from J, leaving 17 bases between them. Germline V CDR1 and CDR2: SQVTM, ANQGSEA. The CDR3 totals 15 residues. In DNA, the CDR3 is TGCAGCGTCCTACTCCGACAGGTTGTGAACACTGAAGCTTTCTTT. Translated: CSVLLRQVVNTEAFF.

This clone was seen a few times. One end of the junction fails to match germline, which may point to a read error. This chain connects TRBV29-1 to TRBJ1-2; D might be TRBD1 (5 bases). This CDR3 contains 10 residues. Per the germline V gene, CDR1 is SQVTM and CDR2 is ANQGSEA. This CDR3 is CSVETTASYF. DNA for the CDR3: TGCAGCGTTGAAACGACAGCGTCCTACTTC.

The rearrangement joins TRBV18 to TRBJ2-3; 8 bases agree with TRBD2. In germline, CDR1 is KGHSH, CDR2 LQKENI. The CDR3 loop spans 15 amino acids. V shed 0 bases, J shed 6 bases, and the junction held 5 bases outside the gene matches. CDR3 protein: CASSPPGGARDTQYF. In DNA, the CDR3 is TGTGCCAGCTCACCACCCGGGGGGGCCAGGGATACGCAGTATTTT.

V gene TRBV29-1 combines with J gene TRBJ1-2; D is undetermined. Trimming cost V 5 bases and J 1 base, with 14 bases left between them. Germline assignment: CDR1 SQVTM and CDR2 ANQGSEA. The CDR3 is 14 amino acids. CDR3 region: CSVWSRRDNYGYTF. DNA for the CDR3: TGCAGCGTTTGGAGCAGGAGAGATAACTATGGCTACACCTTC.

This clone showed up just once. V is TRBV27 and J is TRBJ2-5, with a weak D call TRBD1 (5 bases). The CDR3 loop spans 14 amino acids. CDR1 MNHEY and CDR2 SMNVEV come from the germline V gene (reference sequence). Trimming stripped 6 bases from V and 5 bases from J, with 16 bases between. In DNA, the CDR3 is TGTGCCAGCAGAATACACAGGCTGGGGGAGACCCAGTACTTC. Amino acids: CASRIHRLGETQYF.

This clone was counted once. This sequence joins TRBV4-2 and TRBJ1-2; D gene uncertain. The germline V and J ends were trimmed by 1 base and 7 bases, with 4 bases remaining between them. The germline V gene has CDR1 LGHNA and CDR2 YNFKEQ. This CDR3 has 11 residues. CDR3 protein: CASSQGGGYTF. The CDR3 region has the DNA TGTGCCAGCAGCCAAGGTGGTGGCTACACCTTC.

V is TRBV5-1 and J is TRBJ2-7; 7 bases fit TRBD1. The germline CDR1 and CDR2 sequences are SGHRS and YFSETQ. With 4 bases clipped from V and 3 bases from J, the junction kept 10 bases outside the gene matches. The CDR3 extends over 15 amino acids. CDR3: CASSPSTGKSYEQYF. The DNA for the CDR3 is TGCGCCAGCAGCCCCTCGACAGGGAAGAGCTACGAGCAGTACTTC.

To note about this clone: Just one base apart from a much larger clone, this may be a read error. CDR3 in amino acids: CASSQDGLATFNEQFF. CDR3 DNA: TGTGCCAGCAGCCAAGATGGCCTAGCGACGTTCAATGAGCAGTTCTTC. The gene calls are TRBV7-9 and TRBJ2-1, with a tentative D call TRBD2 (6 bases). This CDR3 region has 16 residues. Germline loops: CDR1 SEHNR, CDR2 FQNEAQ (reference sequence). The V end lost 5 bases, the J end lost 6 bases, and 20 bases lay between the germline ends. The entire variable domain, with the rest obtained from reference TRBV7-9 and TRBJ2-1, is as follows: DTGVSQNPRHKITKRGQNVTFRCDPISEHNRLYWYRQTLGQGPEFLTYFQNEAQLEKSRLLSDRFSAERPKGSFSTLEIQRTEQGDSAMYLCASSQDGLATFNEQFFGPGTRLTVL.

This sequence joins TRBV7-2 and TRBJ2-3; D remains ambiguous. From germline, CDR1 is SGHTA and CDR2 FQGNSA. Trimming pared 6 bases from V and 5 bases from J, leaving 9 bases between. The length of the CDR3 is 12 residues. The CDR3 is CASRSPGDTQYF. The DNA for the CDR3 is TGTGCCAGCAGGTCCCCGGGAGATACGCAGTATTTT.

This chain links TRBV4-1 with TRBJ2-5; D remains ambiguous. CDR3 size: 15 residues. Germline loops: CDR1 MGHRA, CDR2 YSYEKL. V dropped 1 base and J dropped 0 bases, with 9 bases sitting between them. DNA of the CDR3: TGCGCCAGCAGCCAAGTCCTCGCGTACCAAGAGACCCAGTACTTC. Its translation: CASSQVLAYQETQYF.

The rearrangement joins TRBV6-5 to TRBJ2-7; 8 bases fit TRBD1. The trim removed 2 bases at V and 4 bases at J, leaving 7 bases unmatched. Germline V gives CDR1 MNHEY, CDR2 SVGAGI. This CDR3 is built from 15 residues. CDR3 sequence: CASSYEGQGEYEQYF. The CDR3 nucleotides are TGTGCCAGCAGTTACGAAGGACAGGGAGAATACGAGCAGTACTTC.

CDR3: CASSPTGRGKDYGYTF. DNA for the CDR3: TGTGCCAGCAGCCCTACAGGTCGCGGGAAGGATTATGGCTACACCTTC. J is TRBJ1-2 and V is TRBV5-6; D may be TRBD1 (5 bases). V lost 4 bases and J lost 5, with 21 bases in between. CDR3 length: 16 amino acids. The germline V gene encodes CDR1 SGHDT and CDR2 YYEEEE.

This chain joins TRBV19 and TRBJ2-3, with 13 bases identical to TRBD2. Germline assignment: CDR1 LNHDA and CDR2 SQIVND (reference sequence). Trimming took 4 bases from V and 3 from J; bases not matched to a gene: 7. The CDR3 is 17 amino acids. The CDR3 spells CASSTTSGGASTDTQYF. In DNA form, the CDR3 reads TGTGCCAGTAGTACCACTAGCGGGGGGGCCTCTACAGATACGCAGTATTTT.

The gene calls are TRBV25-1 and TRBJ1-2; D remains ambiguous. Germline V lookup: CDR1 MGHDK, CDR2 SYGVNS. The CDR3 is made up of 14 amino acids. Trimming took off 1 base at V and 0 bases at J, with 6 bases between the two ends. As DNA, the CDR3 is TGTGCCAGCAGTGAATTACGAGCTAACTATGGCTACACCTTC. This sequence encodes CASSELRANYGYTF.

This clone was counted a few times. V is TRBV14 and J is TRBJ1-2; the D is unclear. V gave up 1 base and J gave up 2 bases, with 8 bases separating them. The germline V gene encodes CDR1 SGHDN and CDR2 FVKESK. CDR3 size: 14 residues. The CDR3 DNA is TGTGCCAGCAGCCAAGGGGTCATGAACTATGGCTACACCTTC. It is translated as CASSQGVMNYGYTF.

The CDR3 loop is CASSSTTKRTQYF. In DNA form, the CDR3 reads TGTGCCAGCAGCTCCACAACCAAGAGGACCCAGTACTTC. The chain employs TRBV11-2 and TRBJ2-5; unclear D gene. V was pared by 4 bases and J by 7 bases, with 13 bases between. Germline V gene sequence: CDR1 SGHAT, CDR2 FQNNGV. The CDR3 spans 13 residues.

This clone was counted between two and nine times. The chain combines TRBV29-1 with TRBJ2-3, with 10 bases that match TRBD1. The length of the CDR3 is 13 residues. J gave up 5 bases and V 3 bases, and 2 bases lay outside the gene matches. CDR1 and CDR2 (germline): SQVTM, ANQGSEA. This CDR3 reads CSVERDRGDTQYF. CDR3 sequence (DNA): TGCAGCGTTGAGAGGGACAGGGGAGATACGCAGTATTTT.

The CDR3 nucleotides read TGTGCCAGCAGCAGATATCCCGGGACTAGCTCCATCGAGCAGTACTTC. Translation: CASSRYPGTSSIEQYF. This chain links TRBV7-2 with TRBJ2-7; 9 nucleotides match TRBD2. Germline V CDR1 and CDR2: SGHTA, FQGNSA. This CDR3 is 16 amino acids long. The J segment lost 6 bases and the V segment lost 5 bases, leaving 14 bases of the junction unmatched.

This chain links TRBV30 with TRBJ1-6, with 11 positions matching TRBD1. This CDR3 comprises 14 residues. With V trimmed by 2 bases and J by 9 bases, 3 bases remained unmatched. Germline CDR1 GTSNPN, CDR2 SVGIG (reference sequence). CDR3 sequence reads: CAWSLGTGGSPLHF. As DNA, the CDR3 is TGTGCCTGGAGTCTGGGGACAGGGGGTTCACCCCTCCACTTT.